Detailed here is one TCR beta chain. The entry originates in a study of T cells in Graves' hyperthyroidism and ophthalmopathy. TCR beta CDR3 region amplification was performed from RNA transcripts. Carried out on the TCR CDR3, a first-round RT-PCR used the HTBI primer set. A single record per CDR3 protein comes from TCRdb applying MiXCR to the multiplex PCR reads. The sample yields about 420,000 distinct CDR3 sequences, more than 15% seen once. Germline lookup yields CDR1 GTSNPN and CDR2 SVGIG (reference sequence). Trimming removed 1 base from V and 4 bases from J, with 4 bases in between. CDR3 size: 11 residues.

The sample comprised blood. The rearrangement links TRBV30 to TRBJ2-5; D remains ambiguous. The clonotype comes from a woman younger than 35 with Graves' hyperthyroidism. CDR3 sequence: CAWSGGETQYF. For the CDR3, the DNA is TGTGCCTGGAGTGGGGGAGAGACCCAGTACTTC.